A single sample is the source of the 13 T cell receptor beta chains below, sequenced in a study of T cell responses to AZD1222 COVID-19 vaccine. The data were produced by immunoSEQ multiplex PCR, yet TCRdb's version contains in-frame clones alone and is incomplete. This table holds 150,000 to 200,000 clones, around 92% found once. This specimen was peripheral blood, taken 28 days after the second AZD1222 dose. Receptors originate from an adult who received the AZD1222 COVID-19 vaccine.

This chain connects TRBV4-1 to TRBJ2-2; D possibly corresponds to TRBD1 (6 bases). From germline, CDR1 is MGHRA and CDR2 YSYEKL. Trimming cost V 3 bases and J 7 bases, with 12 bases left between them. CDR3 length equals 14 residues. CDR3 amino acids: CASSQGALSGELFF. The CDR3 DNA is TGCGCCAGCAGCCAGGGGGCGCTTAGCGGGGAGCTGTTTTTT.

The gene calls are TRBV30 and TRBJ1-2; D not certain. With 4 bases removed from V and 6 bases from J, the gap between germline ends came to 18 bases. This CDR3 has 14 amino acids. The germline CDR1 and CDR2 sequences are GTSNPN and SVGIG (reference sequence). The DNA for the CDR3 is TGTGCCTGGAATGGGCAGGACCCGAGGCATGGCTACACCTTC. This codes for CAWNGQDPRHGYTF.

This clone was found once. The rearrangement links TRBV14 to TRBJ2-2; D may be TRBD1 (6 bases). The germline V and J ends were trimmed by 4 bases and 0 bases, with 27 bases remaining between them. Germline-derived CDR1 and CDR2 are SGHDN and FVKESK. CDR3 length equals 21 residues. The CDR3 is CASSPLNAERTVTPNTGELFF. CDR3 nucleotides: TGTGCCAGCAGCCCACTAAACGCCGAGAGGACAGTTACTCCGAACACCGGGGAGCTGTTTTTT.

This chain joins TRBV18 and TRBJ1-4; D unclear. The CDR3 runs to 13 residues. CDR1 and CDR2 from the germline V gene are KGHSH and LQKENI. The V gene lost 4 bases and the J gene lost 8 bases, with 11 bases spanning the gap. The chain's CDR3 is CASSQGSGEKLFF. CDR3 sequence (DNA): TGTGCCAGCTCACAGGGATCGGGCGAAAAACTGTTTTTT. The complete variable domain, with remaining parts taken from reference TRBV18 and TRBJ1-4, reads NAGVMQNPRHLVRRRGQEARLRCSPMKGHSHVYWYRQLPEEGLKFMVYLQKENIIDESGMPKERFSAEFPKEGPSILRIQQVVRGDSAAYFCASSQGSGEKLFFGSGTQLSVL.

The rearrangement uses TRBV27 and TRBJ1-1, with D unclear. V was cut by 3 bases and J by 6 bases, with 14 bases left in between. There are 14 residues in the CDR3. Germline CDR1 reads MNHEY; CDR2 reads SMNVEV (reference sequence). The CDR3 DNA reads TGTGCCAGCAGTTTGTCGGGAAAGCTCCCTGAAGCTTTCTTT. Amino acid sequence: CASSLSGKLPEAFF.

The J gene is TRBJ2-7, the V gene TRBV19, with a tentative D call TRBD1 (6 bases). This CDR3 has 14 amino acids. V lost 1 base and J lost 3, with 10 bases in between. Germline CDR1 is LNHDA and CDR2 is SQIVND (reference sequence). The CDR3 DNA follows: TGTGCCAGTAGTATAGGCACCAGGGGCTACGAGCAGTACTTC. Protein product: CASSIGTRGYEQYF.

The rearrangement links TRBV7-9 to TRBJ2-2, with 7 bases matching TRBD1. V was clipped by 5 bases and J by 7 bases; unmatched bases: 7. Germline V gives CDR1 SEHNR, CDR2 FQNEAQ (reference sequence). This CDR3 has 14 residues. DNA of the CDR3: TGTGCCAGCAGCCTAGACAGGGTTTACGGGGAGCTGTTTTTT. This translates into CASSLDRVYGELFF.

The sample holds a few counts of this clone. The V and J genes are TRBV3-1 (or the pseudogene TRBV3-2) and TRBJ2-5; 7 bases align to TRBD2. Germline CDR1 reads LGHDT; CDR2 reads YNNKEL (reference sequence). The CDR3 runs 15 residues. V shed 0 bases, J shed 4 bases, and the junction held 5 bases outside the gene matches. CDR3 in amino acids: CASSQETGGGETQYF. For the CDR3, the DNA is TGTGCCAGCAGCCAAGAAACGGGGGGTGGAGAGACCCAGTACTTC.

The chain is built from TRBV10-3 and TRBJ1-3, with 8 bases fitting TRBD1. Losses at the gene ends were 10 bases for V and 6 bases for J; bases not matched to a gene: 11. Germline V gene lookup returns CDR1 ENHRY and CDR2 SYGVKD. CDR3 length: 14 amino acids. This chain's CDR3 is CATGPTGDSNTIYF. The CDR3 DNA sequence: TGTGCCACGGGCCCGACAGGGGATTCAAACACCATATATTTT.

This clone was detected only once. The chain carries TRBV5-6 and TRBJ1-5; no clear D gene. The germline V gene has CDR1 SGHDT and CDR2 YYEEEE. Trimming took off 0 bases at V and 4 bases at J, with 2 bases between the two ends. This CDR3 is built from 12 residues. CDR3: CASSLGNQPQHF. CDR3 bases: TGTGCCAGCAGCTTGGGAAATCAGCCCCAGCATTTT. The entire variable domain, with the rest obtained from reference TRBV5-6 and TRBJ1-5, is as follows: DAGVTQSPTHLIKTRGQQVTLRCSPKSGHDTVSWYQQALGQGPQFIFQYYEEEERQRGNFPDRFSGHQFPNYSSELNVNALLLGDSALYLCASSLGNQPQHFGDGTRLSIL.

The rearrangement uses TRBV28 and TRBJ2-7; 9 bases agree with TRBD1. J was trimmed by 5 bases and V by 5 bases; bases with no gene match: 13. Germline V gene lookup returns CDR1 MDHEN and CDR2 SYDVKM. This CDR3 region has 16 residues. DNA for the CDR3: TGTGCCAGCAGTCCCCTTTCGGGACAGGGTGTCCACGAGCAGTACTTC. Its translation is CASSPLSGQGVHEQYF.

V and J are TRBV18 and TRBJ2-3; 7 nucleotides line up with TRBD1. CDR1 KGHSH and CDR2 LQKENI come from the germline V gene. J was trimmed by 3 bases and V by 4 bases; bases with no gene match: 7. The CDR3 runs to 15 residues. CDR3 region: CASSLDRVSTDTQYF. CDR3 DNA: TGTGCCAGCTCACTCGACAGGGTCAGTACAGATACGCAGTATTTT.

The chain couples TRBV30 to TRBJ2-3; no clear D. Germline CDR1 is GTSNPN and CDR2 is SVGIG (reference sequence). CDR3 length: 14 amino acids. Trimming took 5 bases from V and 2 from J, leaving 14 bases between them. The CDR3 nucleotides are TGTGCCTGGGGCGGACCTTCATCCACAGATACGCAGTATTTT. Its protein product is CAWGGPSSTDTQYF.